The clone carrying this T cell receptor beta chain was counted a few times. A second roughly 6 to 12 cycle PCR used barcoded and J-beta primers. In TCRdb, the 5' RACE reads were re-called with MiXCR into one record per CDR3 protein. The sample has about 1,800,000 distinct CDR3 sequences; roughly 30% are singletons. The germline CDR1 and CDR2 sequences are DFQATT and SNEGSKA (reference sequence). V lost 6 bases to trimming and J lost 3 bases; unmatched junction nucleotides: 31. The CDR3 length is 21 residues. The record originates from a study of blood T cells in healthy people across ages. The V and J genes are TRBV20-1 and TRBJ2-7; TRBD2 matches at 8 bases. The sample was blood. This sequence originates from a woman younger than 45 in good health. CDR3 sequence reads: CSAESGTDFPQAGVLGYEQYF. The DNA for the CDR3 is TGCAGTGCCGAAAGCGGGACCGATTTCCCTCAAGCGGGGGTTTTGGGCTACGAGCAGTACTTC.